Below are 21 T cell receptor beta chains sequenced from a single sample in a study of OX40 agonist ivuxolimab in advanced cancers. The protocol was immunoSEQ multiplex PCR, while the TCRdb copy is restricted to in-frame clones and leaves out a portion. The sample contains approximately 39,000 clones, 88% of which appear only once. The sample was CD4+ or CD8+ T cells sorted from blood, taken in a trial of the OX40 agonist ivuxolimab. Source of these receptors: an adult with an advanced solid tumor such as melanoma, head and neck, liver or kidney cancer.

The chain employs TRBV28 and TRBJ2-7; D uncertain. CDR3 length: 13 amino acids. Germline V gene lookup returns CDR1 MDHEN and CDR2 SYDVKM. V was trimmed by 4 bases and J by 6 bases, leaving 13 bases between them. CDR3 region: CASSSLSFSEQYF. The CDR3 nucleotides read TGTGCCAGCAGTTCCCTATCATTTAGCGAGCAGTACTTC.

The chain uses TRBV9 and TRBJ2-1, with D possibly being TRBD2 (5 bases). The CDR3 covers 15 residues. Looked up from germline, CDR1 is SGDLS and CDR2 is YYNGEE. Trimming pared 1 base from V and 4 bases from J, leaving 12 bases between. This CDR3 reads CASSVRSSQYNEQFF. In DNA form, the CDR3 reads TGTGCCAGCAGCGTAAGGTCTAGCCAGTACAATGAGCAGTTCTTC. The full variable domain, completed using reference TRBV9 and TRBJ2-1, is DSGVTQTPKHLITATGQRVTLRCSPRSGDLSVYWYQQSLDQGLQFLIQYYNGEERAKGNILERFSAQQFPDLHSELNLSSLELGDSALYFCASSVRSSQYNEQFFGPGTRLTVL.

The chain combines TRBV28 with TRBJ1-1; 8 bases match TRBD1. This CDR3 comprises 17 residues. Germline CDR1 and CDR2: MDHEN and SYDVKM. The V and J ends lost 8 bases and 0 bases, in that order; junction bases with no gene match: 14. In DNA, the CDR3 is TGTGCCAGCTTAACGGGGGCAGGGGGCATGGTGAACACTGAAGCTTTCTTT. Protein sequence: CASLTGAGGMVNTEAFF.

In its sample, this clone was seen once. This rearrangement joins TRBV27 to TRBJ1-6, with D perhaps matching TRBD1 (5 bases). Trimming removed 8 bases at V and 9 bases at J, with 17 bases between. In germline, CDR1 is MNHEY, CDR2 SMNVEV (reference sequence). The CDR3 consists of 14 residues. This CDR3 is CASGRGDVGSPLHF. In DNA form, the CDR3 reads TGTGCCAGCGGTCGAGGGGACGTCGGTTCACCCCTCCACTTT.

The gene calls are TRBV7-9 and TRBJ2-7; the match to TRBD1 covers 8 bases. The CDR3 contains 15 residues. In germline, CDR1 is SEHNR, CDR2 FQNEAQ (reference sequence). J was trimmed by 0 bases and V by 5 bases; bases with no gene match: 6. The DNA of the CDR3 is TGTGCCAGCAGCACCATGACAGGGGTCTCCTACGAGCAGTACTTC. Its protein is CASSTMTGVSYEQYF.

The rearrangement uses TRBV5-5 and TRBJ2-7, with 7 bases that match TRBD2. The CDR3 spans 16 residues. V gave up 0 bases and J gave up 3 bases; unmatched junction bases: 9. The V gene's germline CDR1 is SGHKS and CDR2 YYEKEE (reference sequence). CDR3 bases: TGTGCCAGCAGCTTGGAGCCAGGGCTAGCGGTCTACGAGCAGTACTTC. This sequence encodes CASSLEPGLAVYEQYF. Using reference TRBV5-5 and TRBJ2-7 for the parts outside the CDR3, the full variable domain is DAGVTQSPTHLIKTRGQQVTLRCSPISGHKSVSWYQQVLGQGPQFIFQYYEKEERGRGNFPDRFSARQFPNYSSELNVNALLLGDSALYLCASSLEPGLAVYEQYFGPGTRLTVT.

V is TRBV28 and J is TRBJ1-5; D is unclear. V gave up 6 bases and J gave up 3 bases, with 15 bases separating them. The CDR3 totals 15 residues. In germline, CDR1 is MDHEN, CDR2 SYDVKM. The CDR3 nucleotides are TGTGCCAGCAGCCAGGATGGGGTATCCAATCAGCCCCAGCATTTT. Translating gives CASSQDGVSNQPQHF.

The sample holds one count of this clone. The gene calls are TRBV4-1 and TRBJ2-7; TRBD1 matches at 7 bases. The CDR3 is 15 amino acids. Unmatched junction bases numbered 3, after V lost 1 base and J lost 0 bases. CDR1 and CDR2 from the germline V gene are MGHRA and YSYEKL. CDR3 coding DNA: TGCGCCAGCAGCCAAGGGACAGGTCTCTCCTACGAGCAGTACTTC. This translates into CASSQGTGLSYEQYF.

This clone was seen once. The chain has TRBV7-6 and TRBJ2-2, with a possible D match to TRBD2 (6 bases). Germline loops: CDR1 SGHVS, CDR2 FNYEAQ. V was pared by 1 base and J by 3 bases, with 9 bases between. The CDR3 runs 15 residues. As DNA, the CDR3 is TGTGCCAGCAGCTTAGAGTGGGGGGACACCGGGGAGCTGTTTTTT. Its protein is CASSLEWGDTGELFF.

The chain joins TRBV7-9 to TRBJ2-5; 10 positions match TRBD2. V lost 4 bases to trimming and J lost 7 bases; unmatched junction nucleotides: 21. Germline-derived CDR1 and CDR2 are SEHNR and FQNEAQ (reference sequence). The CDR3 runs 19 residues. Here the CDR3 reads CASSSRTGSSGRPPGTQYF. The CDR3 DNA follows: TGTGCCAGCAGCTCCCGGACAGGGTCTAGCGGGAGACCACCAGGGACCCAGTACTTC. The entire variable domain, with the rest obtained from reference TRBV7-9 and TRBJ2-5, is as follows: DTGVSQNPRHKITKRGQNVTFRCDPISEHNRLYWYRQTLGQGPEFLTYFQNEAQLEKSRLLSDRFSAERPKGSFSTLEIQRTEQGDSAMYLCASSSRTGSSGRPPGTQYFGPGTRLLVL.

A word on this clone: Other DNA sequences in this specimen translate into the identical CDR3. The CDR3 spells CASSITSGSYEQYF. Written as DNA, the CDR3 is TGTGCCAGTAGTATAACTAGCGGGAGTTACGAGCAGTACTTC. The V gene is TRBV19, the J gene TRBJ2-7, with 11 bases lining up with TRBD2. V dropped 2 bases and J dropped 4; count of bases not matched to a gene: 1. The CDR3 spans 14 residues. Looked up from germline, CDR1 is LNHDA and CDR2 is SQIVND (reference sequence).

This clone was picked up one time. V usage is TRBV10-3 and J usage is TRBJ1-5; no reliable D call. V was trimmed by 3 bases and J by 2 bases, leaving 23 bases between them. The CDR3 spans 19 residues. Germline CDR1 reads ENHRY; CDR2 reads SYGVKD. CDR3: CAISEKDHYVPWGNQPQHF. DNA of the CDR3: TGTGCCATCAGTGAAAAGGACCATTATGTCCCTTGGGGCAATCAGCCCCAGCATTTT.

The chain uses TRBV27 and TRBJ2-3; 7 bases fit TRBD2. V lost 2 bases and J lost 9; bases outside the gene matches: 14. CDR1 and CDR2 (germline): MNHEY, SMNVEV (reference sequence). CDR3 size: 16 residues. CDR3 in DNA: TGTGCCAGCAGTTTACCCCGGCCGTGGGGGGGAGGGACGCAGTATTTT. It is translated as CASSLPRPWGGGTQYF.

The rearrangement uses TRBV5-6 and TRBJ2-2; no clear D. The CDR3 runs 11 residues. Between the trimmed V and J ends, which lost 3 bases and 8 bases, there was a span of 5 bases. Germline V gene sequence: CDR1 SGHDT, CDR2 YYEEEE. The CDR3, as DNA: TGTGCCAGCAGCTCCCCGGGGGAGCTGTTTTTT. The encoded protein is CASSSPGELFF.

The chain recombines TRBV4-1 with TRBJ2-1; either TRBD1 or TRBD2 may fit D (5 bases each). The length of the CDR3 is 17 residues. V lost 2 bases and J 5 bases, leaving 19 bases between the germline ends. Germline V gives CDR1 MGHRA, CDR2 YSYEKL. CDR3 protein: CASSQSAGGLGHNEQFF. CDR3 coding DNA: TGCGCCAGCAGCCAATCTGCTGGGGGTTTGGGTCACAATGAGCAGTTCTTC.

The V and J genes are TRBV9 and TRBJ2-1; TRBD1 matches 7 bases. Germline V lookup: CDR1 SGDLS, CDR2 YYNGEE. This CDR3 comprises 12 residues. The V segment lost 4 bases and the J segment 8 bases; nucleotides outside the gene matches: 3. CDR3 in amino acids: CASSSQGDEQFF. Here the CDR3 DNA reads TGTGCCAGCAGCTCCCAGGGGGATGAGCAGTTCTTC.

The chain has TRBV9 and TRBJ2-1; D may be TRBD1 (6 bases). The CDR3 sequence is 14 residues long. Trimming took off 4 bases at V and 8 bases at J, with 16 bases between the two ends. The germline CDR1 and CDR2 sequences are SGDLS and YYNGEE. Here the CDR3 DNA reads TGTGCCAGCAGCCGAACAGGGTTGTTGGATGAGCAGTTCTTC. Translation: CASSRTGLLDEQFF.

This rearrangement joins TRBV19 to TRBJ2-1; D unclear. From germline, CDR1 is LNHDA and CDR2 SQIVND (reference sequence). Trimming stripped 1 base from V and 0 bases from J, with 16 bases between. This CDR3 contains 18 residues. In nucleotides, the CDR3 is TGTGCCAGTAGTATAGCCCTGGGAACCCCGAGCTCCTACAATGAGCAGTTCTTC. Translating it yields CASSIALGTPSSYNEQFF.

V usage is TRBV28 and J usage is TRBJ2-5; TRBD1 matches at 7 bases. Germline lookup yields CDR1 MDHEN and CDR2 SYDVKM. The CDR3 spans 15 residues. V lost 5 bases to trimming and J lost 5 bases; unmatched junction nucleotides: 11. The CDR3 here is CASSPGDSVRETQYF. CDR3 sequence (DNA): TGTGCCAGCAGTCCCGGGGACAGCGTTCGGGAGACCCAGTACTTC.

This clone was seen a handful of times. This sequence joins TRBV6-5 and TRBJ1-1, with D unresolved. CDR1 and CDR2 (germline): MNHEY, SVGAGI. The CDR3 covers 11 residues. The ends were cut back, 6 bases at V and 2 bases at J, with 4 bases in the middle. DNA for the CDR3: TGTGCCAGCAGACTCAACACTGAAGCTTTCTTT. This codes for CASRLNTEAFF.

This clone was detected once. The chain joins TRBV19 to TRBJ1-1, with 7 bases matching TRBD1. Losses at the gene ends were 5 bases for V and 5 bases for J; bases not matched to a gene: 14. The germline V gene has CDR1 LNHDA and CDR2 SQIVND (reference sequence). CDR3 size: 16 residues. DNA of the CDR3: TGTGCCAGTAGTTTCGGACAGGCGGGAGGGTGGACTGAAGCTTTCTTT. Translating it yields CASSFGQAGGWTEAFF.